This T cell receptor beta chain was found in a study of regulatory T cells in long-lasting Graves disease. This clonotype was picked up many times. Time point meaning: newly diagnosed GD, antithyroid drugs for less than 3 months. PBMC RNA was the source of the TCR library. HTBI primers from iRepertoire and Arm-PCR of CDR3 regions yielded the TCR beta libraries. From the multiplex PCR reads, TCRdb called clonotypes with MiXCR, one entry per CDR3 protein. Counted here are 400,000 to 500,000 distinct CDR3 sequences, around 13% occurring once; the ten biggest clones make up roughly 18%. The CDR3 contains 15 residues. In germline, CDR1 is SEHNR, CDR2 FQNEAQ (reference sequence). The V segment lost 5 bases and the J segment 7 bases; nucleotides outside the gene matches: 8. This sample was also put to use in a study of T cells in Graves' hyperthyroidism and ophthalmopathy.

This TCR derives from a woman in her fifties or sixties with Graves disease. The sequencing used peripheral blood mononuclear cells (PBMCs), collected at new diagnosis, from a patient treated with antithyroid drugs. V is TRBV7-9 and J is TRBJ2-1; 10 bases align to TRBD1. The CDR3 region is CASSARQGARNEQFF. The CDR3 coding sequence is TGTGCCAGCAGCGCAAGACAGGGGGCGAGGAATGAGCAGTTCTTC.